This T cell receptor beta chain is from a study of T cells in Graves' hyperthyroidism and ophthalmopathy. Study-level background: Peripheral blood was drawn at first diagnosis, prior to all treatment.

Participants, patients aged 18 to 65, had newly diagnosed hyperthyroidism with a duration under 2 months. PBMCs were obtained from about 10 ml fresh peripheral blood. The V gene's germline CDR1 is SQVTM and CDR2 ANQGSEA. This CDR3 contains 11 residues. Trimming shortened V by 3 bases and J by 6 bases, and 8 bases separated the two germline ends. From RNA transcripts, TCR beta CDR3 regions were amplified. TCR CDR3 regions were first amplified by RT-PCR with HTBI primers. TCRdb independently ran MiXCR on the multiplex PCR reads; one entry per CDR3 protein. The sample lists approximately 520,000 distinct CDR3 sequences, around 20% occurring once.

The gene calls are TRBV29-1 and TRBJ1-2; D is unclear. This TCR derives from a man younger than 30 with Graves' hyperthyroidism. The material sequenced was blood. CDR3 protein: CSVDWRDGYTF. The CDR3 DNA is TGCAGCGTTGATTGGAGGGATGGCTACACCTTC.